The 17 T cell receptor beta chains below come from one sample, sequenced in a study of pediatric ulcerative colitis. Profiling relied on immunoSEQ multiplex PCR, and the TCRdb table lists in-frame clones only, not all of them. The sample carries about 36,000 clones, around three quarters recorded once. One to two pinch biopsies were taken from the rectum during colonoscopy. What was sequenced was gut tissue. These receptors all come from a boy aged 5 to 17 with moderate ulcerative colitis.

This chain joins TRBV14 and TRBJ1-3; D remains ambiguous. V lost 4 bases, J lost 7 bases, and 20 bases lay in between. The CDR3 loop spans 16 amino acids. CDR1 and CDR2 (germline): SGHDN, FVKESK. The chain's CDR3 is CASSPLGASGWNTIYF. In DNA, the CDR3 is TGTGCCAGCAGCCCCCTTGGTGCTTCTGGATGGAACACCATATATTTT.

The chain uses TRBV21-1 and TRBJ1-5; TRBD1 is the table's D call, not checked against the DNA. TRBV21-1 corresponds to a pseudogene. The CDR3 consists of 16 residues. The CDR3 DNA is TGTGCCAGCGGCCTCCGACAGGGTCGGTGCAATCAGCCCCAGCATTTT. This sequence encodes CASGLRQGRCNQPQHF.

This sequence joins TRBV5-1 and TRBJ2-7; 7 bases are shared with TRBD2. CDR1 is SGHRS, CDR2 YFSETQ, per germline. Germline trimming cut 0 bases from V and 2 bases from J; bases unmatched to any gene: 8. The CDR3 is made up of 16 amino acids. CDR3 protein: CASSLAVREGTYEQYF. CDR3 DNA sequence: TGCGCCAGCAGCTTGGCCGTCAGGGAGGGAACCTACGAGCAGTACTTC.

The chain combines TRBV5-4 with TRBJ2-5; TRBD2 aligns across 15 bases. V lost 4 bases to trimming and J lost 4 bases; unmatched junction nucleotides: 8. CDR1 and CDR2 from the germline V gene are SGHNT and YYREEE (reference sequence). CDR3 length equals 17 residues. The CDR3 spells CASSRGLAGGLVETQYF. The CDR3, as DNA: TGTGCCAGCAGCCGGGGACTAGCGGGAGGCTTGGTAGAGACCCAGTACTTC.

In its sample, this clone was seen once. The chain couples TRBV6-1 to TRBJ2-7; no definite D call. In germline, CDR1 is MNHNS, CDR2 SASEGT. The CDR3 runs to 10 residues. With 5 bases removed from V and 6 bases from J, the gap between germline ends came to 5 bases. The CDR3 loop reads CASSYGEQYF. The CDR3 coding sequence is TGTGCCAGCAGTTACGGCGAGCAGTACTTC.

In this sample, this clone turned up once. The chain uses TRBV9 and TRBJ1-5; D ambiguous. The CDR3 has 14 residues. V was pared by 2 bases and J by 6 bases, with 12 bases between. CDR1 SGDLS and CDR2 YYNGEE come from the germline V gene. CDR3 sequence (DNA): TGTGCCAGCAGCGTGAAGCCCTTTGGTCAGCCCCAGCATTTT. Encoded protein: CASSVKPFGQPQHF. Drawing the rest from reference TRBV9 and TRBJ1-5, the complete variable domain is DSGVTQTPKHLITATGQRVTLRCSPRSGDLSVYWYQQSLDQGLQFLIQYYNGEERAKGNILERFSAQQFPDLHSELNLSSLELGDSALYFCASSVKPFGQPQHFGDGTRLSIL.

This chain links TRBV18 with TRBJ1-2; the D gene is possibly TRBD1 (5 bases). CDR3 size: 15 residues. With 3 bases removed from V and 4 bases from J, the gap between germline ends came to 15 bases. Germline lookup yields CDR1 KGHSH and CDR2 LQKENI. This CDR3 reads CASSPYDRPSYGYTF. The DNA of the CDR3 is TGTGCCAGCTCACCCTACGACAGACCCTCCTATGGCTACACCTTC.

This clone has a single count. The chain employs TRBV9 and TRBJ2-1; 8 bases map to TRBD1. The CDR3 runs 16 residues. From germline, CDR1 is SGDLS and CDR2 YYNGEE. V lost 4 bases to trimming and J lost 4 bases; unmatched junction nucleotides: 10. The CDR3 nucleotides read TGTGCCAGCAGCCCAGGGGGCCAACTCGGATACAATGAGCAGTTCTTC. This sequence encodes CASSPGGQLGYNEQFF.

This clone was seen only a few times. DNA for the CDR3: TGTGCCACCCGACTAGCTGGCACAGATACGCAGTATTTT. Protein sequence: CATRLAGTDTQYF. The chain recombines TRBV15 with TRBJ2-3; 7 bases line up with TRBD2. Looked up from germline, CDR1 is LNHNV and CDR2 is YYDKDF (reference sequence). This CDR3 is built from 13 residues. The J segment lost 1 base and the V segment lost 8 bases, leaving 3 bases of the junction unmatched. Full variable domain (remainder filled in from reference TRBV15 and TRBJ2-3): DAMVIQNPRYQVTQFGKPVTLSCSQTLNHNVMYWYQQKSSQAPKLLFHYYDKDFNNEADTPDNFQSRRPNTSFCFLDIRSPGLGDTAMYLCATRLAGTDTQYFGPGTRLTVL.

CDR3 amino acids: CASNPADSYEQYF. The CDR3 DNA follows: TGTGCCAGCAATCCGGCAGACTCCTACGAGCAGTACTTC. The rearrangement links TRBV6-5 to TRBJ2-7; D is uncertain. The V and J ends lost 7 bases and 0 bases respectively, with 10 bases between them. This CDR3 is 13 amino acids long. CDR1 is MNHEY and CDR2 is SVGAGI in the germline V gene.

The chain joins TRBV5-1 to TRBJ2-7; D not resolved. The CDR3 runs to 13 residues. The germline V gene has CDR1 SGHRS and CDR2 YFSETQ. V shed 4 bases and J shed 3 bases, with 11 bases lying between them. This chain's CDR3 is CASSASSYYEQYF. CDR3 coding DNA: TGCGCCAGCAGCGCCTCCTCCTACTACGAGCAGTACTTC.

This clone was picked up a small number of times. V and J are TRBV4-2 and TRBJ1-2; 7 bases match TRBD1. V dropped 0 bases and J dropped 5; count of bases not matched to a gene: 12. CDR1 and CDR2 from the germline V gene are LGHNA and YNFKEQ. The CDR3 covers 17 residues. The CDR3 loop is CASSQDLRQGVWYGYTF. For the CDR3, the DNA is TGTGCCAGCAGCCAAGATCTGAGGCAGGGGGTTTGGTATGGCTACACCTTC.

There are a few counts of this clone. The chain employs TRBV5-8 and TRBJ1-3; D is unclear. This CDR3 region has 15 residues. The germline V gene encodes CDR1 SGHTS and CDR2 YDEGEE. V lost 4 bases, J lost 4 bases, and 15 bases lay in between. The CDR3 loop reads CASSPPSASGNTIYF. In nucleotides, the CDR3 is TGTGCCAGCAGCCCCCCGTCGGCCTCCGGAAACACCATATATTTT. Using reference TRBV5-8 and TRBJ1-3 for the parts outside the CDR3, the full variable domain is EAGVTQSPTHLIKTRGQQATLRCSPISGHTSVYWYQQALGLGLQFLLWYDEGEERNRGNFPPRFSGRQFPNYSSELNVNALELEDSALYLCASSPPSASGNTIYFGEGSWLTVV.

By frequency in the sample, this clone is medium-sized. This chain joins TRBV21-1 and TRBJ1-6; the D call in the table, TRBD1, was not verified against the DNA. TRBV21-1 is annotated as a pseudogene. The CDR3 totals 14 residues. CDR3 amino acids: CASPGQGCNSPLHF. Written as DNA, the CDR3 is TGTGCCAGCCCGGGGCAGGGGTGTAATTCACCCCTCCACTTT.

DNA for the CDR3: TGCGCCAGCAGCTTGCGGGGACTAGCGGGATCCAATGAGCAGTTCTTC. This codes for CASSLRGLAGSNEQFF. V usage is TRBV5-1 and J usage is TRBJ2-1; 13 bases agree with TRBD2. V was clipped by 1 base and J by 6 bases; unmatched bases: 4. CDR3 length: 16 amino acids. Germline V gives CDR1 SGHRS, CDR2 YFSETQ.

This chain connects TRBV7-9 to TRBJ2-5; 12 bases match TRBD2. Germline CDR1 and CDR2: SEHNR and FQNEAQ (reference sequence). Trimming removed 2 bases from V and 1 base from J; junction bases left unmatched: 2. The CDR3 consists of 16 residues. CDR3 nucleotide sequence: TGTGCCAGCAGCTTACTAGCGGGAGGGGTCCAAGAGACCCAGTACTTC. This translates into CASSLLAGGVQETQYF.

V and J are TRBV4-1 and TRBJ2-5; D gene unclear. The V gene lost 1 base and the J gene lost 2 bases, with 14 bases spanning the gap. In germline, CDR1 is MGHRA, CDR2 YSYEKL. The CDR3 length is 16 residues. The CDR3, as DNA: TGCGCCAGCAGCCAAGGGTACAGCCTCTCTCAAGAGACCCAGTACTTC. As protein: CASSQGYSLSQETQYF.